This T cell receptor beta chain was found in a study of glioma-infiltrating T cells. As concerns this clonotype: This sequence may be a read error, since a much larger clone differs from it by one base.

Using RNA template, CDR3s of TCR alpha and beta were amplified with iRepertoire arm-PCR. TCRdb called the multiplex PCR reads again in MiXCR, with one record for every CDR3 protein. The data show some 18,000 distinct CDR3 sequences, with nearly 60% seen just once and 42% held by the top ten. This CDR3 contains 15 residues. Germline V gives CDR1 MDHEN, CDR2 SYDVKM. V is TRBV28 and J is TRBJ1-1, with D possibly being TRBD1 (5 bases). The TCR comes from a human donor with low-grade glioma or glioblastoma, undergoing nonglioma brain surgery, or in good health (not recorded which). Input material: glioma tissue, nonneoplastic brain tissue, or PBMCs (not recorded which). CDR3 loop: CASRLSGRQSTEAFF. CDR3 coding DNA: TGTGCCAGCAGATTATCGGGACGGCAGAGCACTGAAGCTTTCTTT.